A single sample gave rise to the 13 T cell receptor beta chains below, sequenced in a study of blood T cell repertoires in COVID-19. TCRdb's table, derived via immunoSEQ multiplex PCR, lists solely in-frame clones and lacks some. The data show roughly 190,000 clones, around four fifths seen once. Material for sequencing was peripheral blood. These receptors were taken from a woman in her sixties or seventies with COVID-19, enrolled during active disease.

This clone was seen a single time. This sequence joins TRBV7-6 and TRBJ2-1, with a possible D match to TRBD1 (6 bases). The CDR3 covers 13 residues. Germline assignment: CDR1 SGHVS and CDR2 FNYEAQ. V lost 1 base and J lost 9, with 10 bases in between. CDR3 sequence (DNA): TGTGCCAGCAGCTTAGGACAAGGGGGTGAGCAGTTCTTC. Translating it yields CASSLGQGGEQFF.

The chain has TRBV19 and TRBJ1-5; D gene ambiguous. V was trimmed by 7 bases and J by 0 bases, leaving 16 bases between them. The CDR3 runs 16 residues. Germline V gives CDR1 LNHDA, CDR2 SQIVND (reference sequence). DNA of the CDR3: TGTGCCAGTAATTTAGCTCGGGGAAATAGCAATCAGCCCCAGCATTTT. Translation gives CASNLARGNSNQPQHF.

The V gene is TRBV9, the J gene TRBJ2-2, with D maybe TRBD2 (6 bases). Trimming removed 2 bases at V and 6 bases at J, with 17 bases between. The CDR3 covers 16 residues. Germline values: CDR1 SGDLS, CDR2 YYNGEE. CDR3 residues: CASSVRRDRGPGELFF. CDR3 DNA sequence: TGTGCCAGCAGCGTGAGGCGGGATAGGGGCCCCGGGGAGCTGTTTTTT.

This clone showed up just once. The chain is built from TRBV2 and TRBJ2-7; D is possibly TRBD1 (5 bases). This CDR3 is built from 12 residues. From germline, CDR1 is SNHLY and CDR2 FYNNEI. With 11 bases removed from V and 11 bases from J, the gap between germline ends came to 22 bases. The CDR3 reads CASSGHPSNKYV. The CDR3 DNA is TGTGCCTCCTCCGGACACCCCTCGAATAAGTACGTC.

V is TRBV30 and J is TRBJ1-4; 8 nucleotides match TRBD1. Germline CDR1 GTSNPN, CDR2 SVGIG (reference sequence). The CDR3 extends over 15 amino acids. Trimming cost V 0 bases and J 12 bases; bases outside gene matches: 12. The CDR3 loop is CAWSVWGPLRGQLFF. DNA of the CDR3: TGTGCCTGGAGTGTATGGGGACCGCTCAGGGGGCAACTGTTTTTT.

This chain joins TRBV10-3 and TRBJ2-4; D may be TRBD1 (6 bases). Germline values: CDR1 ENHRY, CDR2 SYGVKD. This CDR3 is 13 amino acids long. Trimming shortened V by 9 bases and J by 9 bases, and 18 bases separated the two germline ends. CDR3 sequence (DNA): TGTGCCATTTCCGGGGAACGAGGGGGCATTCAGTACTTC. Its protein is CAISGERGGIQYF.

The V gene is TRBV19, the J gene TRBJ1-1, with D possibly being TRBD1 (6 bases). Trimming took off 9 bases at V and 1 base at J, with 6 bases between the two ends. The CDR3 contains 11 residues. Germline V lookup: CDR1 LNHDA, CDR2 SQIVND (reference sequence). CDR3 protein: CARGQNTEAFF. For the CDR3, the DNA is TGTGCCAGGGGACAGAACACTGAAGCTTTCTTT.

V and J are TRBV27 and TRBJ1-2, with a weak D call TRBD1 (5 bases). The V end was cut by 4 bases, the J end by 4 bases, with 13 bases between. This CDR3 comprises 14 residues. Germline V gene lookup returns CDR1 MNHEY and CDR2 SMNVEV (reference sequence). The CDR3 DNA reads TGTGCCAGCAGTTCCAACTTGGGGGGCTATGGCTACACCTTC. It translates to CASSSNLGGYGYTF.

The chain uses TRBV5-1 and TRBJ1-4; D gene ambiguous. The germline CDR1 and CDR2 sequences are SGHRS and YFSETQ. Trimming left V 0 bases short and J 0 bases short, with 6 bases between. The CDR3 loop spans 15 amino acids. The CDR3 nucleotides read TGCGCCAGCAGCTTGGGCAGCGCAACTAATGAAAAACTGTTTTTT. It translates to CASSLGSATNEKLFF. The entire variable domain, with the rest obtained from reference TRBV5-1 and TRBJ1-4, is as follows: KAGVTQTPRYLIKTRGQQVTLSCSPISGHRSVSWYQQTPGQGLQFLFEYFSETQRNKGNFPGRFSGRQFSNSRSEMNVSTLELGDSALYLCASSLGSATNEKLFFGSGTQLSVL.

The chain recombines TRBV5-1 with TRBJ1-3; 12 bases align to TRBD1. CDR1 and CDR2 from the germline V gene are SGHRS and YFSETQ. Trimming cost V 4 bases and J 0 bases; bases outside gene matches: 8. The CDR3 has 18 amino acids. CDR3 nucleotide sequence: TGCGCCAGCAGCCAGGAGGGGACAGGGGGCCTCTCTGGAAACACCATATATTTT. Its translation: CASSQEGTGGLSGNTIYF.

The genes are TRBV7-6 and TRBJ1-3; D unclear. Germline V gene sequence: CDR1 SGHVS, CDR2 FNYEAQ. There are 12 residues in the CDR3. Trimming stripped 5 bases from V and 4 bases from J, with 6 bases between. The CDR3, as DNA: TGTGCCAGCAGCCCCAGGGGAAACACCATATATTTT. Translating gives CASSPRGNTIYF.

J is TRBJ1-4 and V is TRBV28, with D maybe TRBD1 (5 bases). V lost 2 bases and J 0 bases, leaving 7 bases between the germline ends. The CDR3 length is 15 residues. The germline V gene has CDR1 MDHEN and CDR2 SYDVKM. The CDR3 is CASSLIRATNEKLFF. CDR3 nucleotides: TGTGCCAGCAGTTTAATCAGGGCAACTAATGAAAAACTGTTTTTT.

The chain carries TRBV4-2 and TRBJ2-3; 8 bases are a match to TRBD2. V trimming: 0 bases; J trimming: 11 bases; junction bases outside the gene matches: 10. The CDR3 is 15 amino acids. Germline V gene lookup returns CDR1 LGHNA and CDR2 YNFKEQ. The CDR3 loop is CASSQDSLAGGQQYF. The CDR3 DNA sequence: TGTGCCAGCAGCCAAGATTCGCTAGCGGGCGGGCAGCAGTATTTT.